Listed below are T cell receptor beta chains from one sample, sequenced in a study of cytomegalovirus exposure and HLA in healthy donors. Sequencing was performed with immunoSEQ multiplex PCR; in TCRdb, only in-frame clones are kept and a portion is missing. The sample contains 100,000 or so clones, 60% to 85% of which appear only once. Sequenced material: PBMCs. Receptors originate from a female donor in good health and CMV-seropositive. CDR3s include the opening cysteine and the closing phenylalanine or tryptophan. D genes are given only for firm matches. Not every row has a clone size; where given, it reads once, few, many or a size class.

J: TRBJ2-2
D: TRBD1
size: -
V: TRBV7-3
DNA: TGTGCCAGCAGCTTAGCACAGGGGGCGTCGAACACCGGGGAGCTGTTTTTT
CDR3: CASSLAQGASNTGELFF

J: TRBJ2-1
D: TRBD2
size: -
V: TRBV10-1
DNA: TGCGCCAGCAGTGACCCGAGGCTAGCGGGAAGGAATGAGCAGTTCTTC
CDR3: CASSDPRLAGRNEQFF

J: TRBJ2-2
D: -
size: -
V: TRBV13
DNA: TGTGCCAGCAGCCCTCAGGGGAGAGACACCGGGGAGCTGTTTTTT
CDR3: CASSPQGRDTGELFF

J: TRBJ1-4
D: TRBD1
size: -
V: TRBV28
DNA: TGTGCCAGCAGTACCGCCGGGACAGGGCGGGAAAAACTGTTTTTT
CDR3: CASSTAGTGREKLFF

J: TRBJ2-1
D: -
size: -
V: TRBV21-1
DNA: TGTGCCAGCAGCAACCCTAAGGGACAGGGAAGTGAGCAGTTCTTC
CDR3: CASSNPKGQGSEQFF

J: TRBJ2-2
D: -
size: -
V: TRBV27
DNA: TGTGCCAGCAGTAGACCCCCTAGCGCGAACACCGGGGAGCTGTTTTTT
CDR3: CASSRPPSANTGELFF

J: TRBJ2-1
D: TRBD2
size: -
V: TRBV5-1
DNA: TGCGCCAGCAGCTTGGCGGCTAGCGGGATTAGCTCCTACAATGAGCAGTTCTTC
CDR3: CASSLAASGISSYNEQFF

J: TRBJ1-6
D: -
size: -
V: TRBV2
DNA: TGTGCCAGCAGCAGGACAGTCCAATCACCCCTCCACTTT
CDR3: CASSRTVQSPLHF

J: TRBJ2-1
D: TRBD1
size: -
V: TRBV16
DNA: TGTGCCAGCAGCCGGACAGGGGGCTCCTACAATGAGCAGTTCTTC
CDR3: CASSRTGGSYNEQFF

J: TRBJ1-4
D: TRBD1
size: -
V: TRBV18
DNA: TGTGCCAGCTCGCCACAGGGGGTTCGGGACGAAAAACTGTTTTTT
CDR3: CASSPQGVRDEKLFF

J: TRBJ2-5
D: -
size: -
V: TRBV2
DNA: TGTGCCAGCACAGGATATAGGGGGATGCAAGAGACCCAGTACTTC
CDR3: CASTGYRGMQETQYF

J: TRBJ1-6
D: TRBD1
size: -
V: TRBV7-3
DNA: TGTGCCAGCACCCAGGGGGCAAGCTCCTATAATTCACCCCTCCACTTT
CDR3: CASTQGASSYNSPLHF

J: TRBJ1-2
D: -
size: -
V: TRBV15
DNA: TGTGCCACCAGCAGAGTTGCGGCCTATCCAAACTATGGCTACACCTTC
CDR3: CATSRVAAYPNYGYTF

J: TRBJ2-5
D: TRBD2
size: few
V: TRBV5-4
DNA: TGTGCCAGCAGCTCGGGACTAGCGGGAGAAGGAGAGACCCAGTACTTC
CDR3: CASSSGLAGEGETQYF

J: TRBJ2-5
D: TRBD2
size: -
V: TRBV2
DNA: TGTGCCAGTACTAGCGGGGGGTTTGAGACCCAGTACTTC
CDR3: CASTSGGFETQYF

J: TRBJ1-1
D: -
size: -
V: TRBV5-1
DNA: TGCGCCAGCAGCTTGGTGGAGGGCCGTGGGACTGAAGCTTTCTTT
CDR3: CASSLVEGRGTEAFF